This entry is about one TCR beta chain. Here immunoSEQ multiplex PCR was the method, and the copy in TCRdb shows in-frame clones only, minus some. This sample yields tens of thousands of clones, of which more than 85% are seen a single time; roughly 2.2% belongs to the top ten. The data originate from a study of OX40 agonist ivuxolimab in advanced cancers. In germline, CDR1 is MNHEY, CDR2 SMNVEV (reference sequence). V was clipped by 6 bases and J by 4 bases; unmatched bases: 11. The CDR3 sequence is 15 residues long. The investigators sampled blood at baseline, at cycle 4 day 1, and at cycle 7 day 1.

The TCR was taken from an adult with an advanced solid tumor such as melanoma, head and neck, liver or kidney cancer. The chain recombines TRBV27 with TRBJ2-7; TRBD2 matches at 8 bases. Sequencing was performed on CD4+ or CD8+ T cells sorted from blood, taken in a trial of the OX40 agonist ivuxolimab. The CDR3 DNA reads as TGTGCCAGCAGGGCCCCCGGGAGGGCGGTATACGAGCAGTACTTC. It translates to CASRAPGRAVYEQYF.